Described below is a single TCR beta chain sequence and its context. In the original workflow: Reference gene primer amplification gave estimated nucleated cell counts. TCRdb's copy holds only in-frame clones and misses some; the assay was immunoSEQ multiplex PCR. Clone size and V and J calls were adopted from that table, with D and trimming inferred from the DNA. The table lists 70,000 or so clones, approximately 90% of them singletons, with around 6.7% in the top ten. CDR3 size: 15 residues. From germline, CDR1 is LGHNA and CDR2 YNFKEQ. Between the trimmed V and J ends, which lost 2 bases and 5 bases, there was a span of 15 bases. This sample was included in a study of blood T cell repertoires in COVID-19. Study background: T cells, B-cell-depleted T cells, or PBMCs supplied cDNA or gDNA.

This TCR derives from a woman between 45 and 60 years old with acute or convalescent COVID-19. V and J are TRBV4-2 and TRBJ1-1; D is perhaps TRBD1 (5 bases). Sequencing was performed on peripheral blood. The CDR3 sequence: CASSQPGNEYTEAFF. The CDR3 coding sequence is TGTGCCAGCAGCCAACCAGGGAATGAGTATACTGAAGCTTTCTTT.